The 2 T cell receptor beta chains below were found in one sample sequenced in a study of cytomegalovirus exposure and HLA in healthy donors. PCR primers comprised 60 Vbeta and 13 Jbeta primers. Assay: immunoSEQ multiplex PCR; the TCRdb copy retains only in-frame clones and omits some. The table shows some 110,000 clones, with roughly 82% occurring only once. The sample comprised PBMCs. These receptors were taken from a woman between 50 and 59 years old in good health and CMV-seropositive.

The CDR3 DNA is TGTGCCAGCAGCGACGGATTACAGGGAGGGCGGAGAGAGACCCAGTACTTC. Its protein product is CASSDGLQGGRRETQYF. The chain is built from TRBV9 and TRBJ2-5, with a possible D match to TRBD2 (7 bases). The CDR3 length is 17 residues. In germline, CDR1 is SGDLS, CDR2 YYNGEE. V was cut by 3 bases and J by 4 bases, with 22 bases left in between.

J is TRBJ2-2 and V is TRBV9, with D perhaps matching TRBD2 (6 bases). V lost 1 base and J lost 7, with 11 bases in between. This CDR3 is 14 amino acids long. The germline gives CDR1 SGDLS, CDR2 YYNGEE. The CDR3: CASSVSKEGGELFF. The CDR3 DNA is TGTGCCAGCAGCGTATCGAAGGAGGGCGGGGAGCTGTTTTTT.